These 26 T cell receptor beta chains came from one sample sequenced in a study of T-cell reconstitution after alpha-beta-depleted transplantation in children. Preparation of the TCRbeta library used unique molecular identifiers. In TCRdb, the PCR reads were re-called with MiXCR into one record per CDR3 protein. Here the sample spans a few hundred thousand distinct CDR3 sequences, roughly a tenth being singletons. Sequenced here: PBMCs, sampled before TCRalphabeta/CD19-depleted stem cell transplant. These receptors were obtained from a boy younger than two with acute myeloid leukemia, due to receive a stem cell transplant.

Ten or more counts support this clonotype. This chain joins TRBV7-8 and TRBJ2-7; D is uncertain. The CDR3 length is 14 residues. CDR1 is SGHVS and CDR2 is FQNEAQ in the germline V gene. The V and J ends lost 1 base and 1 base respectively, with 8 bases between them. In DNA, the CDR3 is TGTGCCAGCAGCTTAGAACTTGTGTCCTACGAGCAGTACTTC. Amino acids: CASSLELVSYEQYF.

This clonotype has ten or more counts. The chain has TRBV16 and TRBJ1-1; D might be TRBD1 (5 bases). Germline V gene lookup returns CDR1 KGHSY and CDR2 FQNENV. The CDR3 sequence is 11 residues long. V was clipped by 3 bases and J by 7 bases, with 6 bases between them. CDR3 region: CASSQTDEAFF. For the CDR3, the DNA is TGTGCCAGCAGCCAGACAGATGAAGCTTTCTTT.

This clonotype was observed many times. The chain recombines TRBV4-3 with TRBJ1-6; 7 nucleotides match TRBD1. J was trimmed by 7 bases and V by 1 base; bases with no gene match: 10. The CDR3 loop spans 17 amino acids. Germline V gene sequence: CDR1 LGHNA, CDR2 YSLEER. CDR3 protein: CASSQGSGTAPNSPLHF. CDR3 bases: TGCGCCAGCAGCCAAGGCTCCGGGACAGCCCCCAATTCACCCCTCCACTTT.

This clonotype has at least ten counts. The chain recombines TRBV4-3 with TRBJ2-2, with D possibly called TRBD1 or TRBD2 (5 bases each). The CDR3 consists of 14 residues. V lost 0 bases and J 4 bases, leaving 6 bases between the germline ends. Germline V gene lookup returns CDR1 LGHNA and CDR2 YSLEER. CDR3 amino acids: CASSQERGTGELFF. The CDR3 DNA sequence: TGCGCCAGCAGCCAAGAGAGGGGCACCGGGGAGCTGTTTTTT.

A word on this clonotype: It may be a read error: a sequence one base away is much more abundant. This chain links TRBV7-3 with TRBJ2-7; a weak D match, TRBD1 (5 bases). This CDR3 region has 13 residues. Per the germline V gene, CDR1 is SGHTA and CDR2 is FQGTGA. Trimming took off 1 base at V and 8 bases at J, with 12 bases between the two ends. The CDR3 DNA is TGTGCCAGCAGCTTAATTGGGGCAGGCCAGCAGTACTTC. Protein product: CASSLIGAGQQYF.

This clonotype was detected ten times or more. J is TRBJ2-7 and V is TRBV11-2; the D is unclear. Trimming pared 6 bases from V and 4 bases from J, leaving 10 bases between. Germline V gene sequence: CDR1 SGHAT, CDR2 FQNNGV. The CDR3 is made up of 12 amino acids. The DNA of the CDR3 is TGTGCCAGCAGACCCGGACCATACGAGCAGTACTTC. Protein sequence: CASRPGPYEQYF.

This clonotype was observed many times. This chain connects TRBV7-9 to TRBJ1-4; possibly TRBD1 for D (5 bases). V shed 0 bases and J shed 5 bases, with 7 bases lying between them. Germline assignment: CDR1 SEHNR and CDR2 FQNEAQ (reference sequence). The CDR3 contains 14 residues. The DNA for the CDR3 is TGTGCCAGCAGCTTAGCGGCAGGGAATGAAAAACTGTTTTTT. This sequence encodes CASSLAAGNEKLFF. Combining the CDR3 with reference TRBV7-9 and TRBJ1-4 gives the whole variable domain DTGVSQNPRHKITKRGQNVTFRCDPISEHNRLYWYRQTLGQGPEFLTYFQNEAQLEKSRLLSDRFSAERPKGSFSTLEIQRTEQGDSAMYLCASSLAAGNEKLFFGSGTQLSVL.

The chain recombines TRBV4-3 with TRBJ2-1, with D hard to call. Germline loops: CDR1 LGHNA, CDR2 YSLEER. CDR3 length: 12 residues. The ends were cut back, 3 bases at V and 1 base at J, with 1 base in the middle. In DNA form, the CDR3 reads TGCGCCAGCAGCCAGTCCTACAATGAGCAGTTCTTC. It yields the protein CASSQSYNEQFF.

In the case of this clonotype: A much larger clone is a single base away; this may be a read error. V is TRBV9 and J is TRBJ2-7; no firm D call. Looked up from germline, CDR1 is SGDLS and CDR2 is YYNGEE. The CDR3 runs 14 residues. V gave up 0 bases and J gave up 3 bases, with 10 bases separating them. In DNA form, the CDR3 reads TGTGCCAGCAGCGTAGGGAACAGCGTCTACGAGCAGTACTTC. Its protein is CASSVGNSVYEQYF. Complete variable domain (other parts from reference TRBV9 and TRBJ2-7): DSGVTQTPKHLITATGQRVTLRCSPRSGDLSVYWYQQSLDQGLQFLIQYYNGEERAKGNILERFSAQQFPDLHSELNLSSLELGDSALYFCASSVGNSVYEQYFGPGTRLTVT.

This clonotype was counted ten times or more. The chain couples TRBV4-2 to TRBJ2-5, with 8 bases matching TRBD1. The junction had 10 bases not matched to a gene; V was cut back by 4 bases and J by 3 bases. This CDR3 has 16 amino acids. Germline loops: CDR1 LGHNA, CDR2 YNFKEQ. This CDR3 is CASSPDRAGPKETQYF. The CDR3 DNA reads TGTGCCAGCAGCCCGGACAGGGCGGGACCCAAAGAGACCCAGTACTTC.

This clonotype was counted between two and nine times. The chain uses TRBV5-1 and TRBJ2-4; 7 bases match TRBD1. This CDR3 contains 15 residues. Losses at the gene ends were 2 bases for V and 5 bases for J; bases not matched to a gene: 7. Looked up from germline, CDR1 is SGHRS and CDR2 is YFSETQ. The CDR3 DNA follows: TGCGCCAGCAGCTTTCAACAGGGGTTGGAAAACATTCAGTACTTC. This sequence encodes CASSFQQGLENIQYF.

This clonotype showed up just a few times. CDR3 protein: CSVGGSGVYNEQFF. DNA of the CDR3: TGCAGCGTTGGGGGTAGCGGGGTCTACAATGAGCAGTTCTTC. The genes are TRBV29-1 and TRBJ2-1; 8 nucleotides align to TRBD2. Germline assignment: CDR1 SQVTM and CDR2 ANQGSEA. The trim removed 4 bases at V and 3 bases at J, leaving 5 bases unmatched. The length of the CDR3 is 14 residues.

CDR3: CASRTTGALNNEQFF. The CDR3 bases are TGTGCCAGCAGGACGACAGGGGCCCTAAACAATGAGCAGTTCTTC. The chain uses TRBV12-3 or TRBV12-4 and TRBJ2-1; 8 nucleotides line up with TRBD1. There are 15 residues in the CDR3. With V trimmed by 6 bases and J by 5 bases, 9 bases remained unmatched.

Ten or more counts support this clonotype. CDR3 region: CASSPQGTSGNEQYF. The CDR3 coding sequence is TGTGCCAGCAGCCCCCAAGGGACTAGCGGGAACGAGCAGTACTTC. The chain uses TRBV7-9 and TRBJ2-7; 13 bases agree with TRBD2. The CDR3 contains 15 residues. The germline V gene has CDR1 SEHNR and CDR2 FQNEAQ (reference sequence). V trimming: 5 bases; J trimming: 5 bases; junction bases outside the gene matches: 6. The variable domain in full, with the rest retrieved from reference TRBV7-9 and TRBJ2-7, is DTGVSQNPRHKITKRGQNVTFRCDPISEHNRLYWYRQTLGQGPEFLTYFQNEAQLEKSRLLSDRFSAERPKGSFSTLEIQRTEQGDSAMYLCASSPQGTSGNEQYFGPGTRLTVT.

This clonotype was seen ten or more times. The chain links TRBV5-6 to TRBJ2-3; perhaps TRBD2 as D (5 bases). The CDR3 loop spans 12 amino acids. CDR1 is SGHDT and CDR2 is YYEEEE in the germline V gene. Trimming removed 2 bases from V and 4 bases from J, with 5 bases in between. CDR3 loop: CASSLLADTQYF. The CDR3 DNA follows: TGTGCCAGCAGCTTACTAGCAGATACGCAGTATTTT.

In this sample, this clonotype turned up many times. This chain joins TRBV7-8 and TRBJ2-7; 8 bases match TRBD1. In germline, CDR1 is SGHVS, CDR2 FQNEAQ. The V segment lost 5 bases and the J segment 3 bases; nucleotides outside the gene matches: 12. This CDR3 is 16 amino acids long. In DNA, the CDR3 is TGTGCCAGCAGCCCATCCCGACAGGGGTACGGCTACGAGCAGTACTTC. This translates into CASSPSRQGYGYEQYF.

This clonotype was counted many times. The V gene is TRBV28, the J gene TRBJ2-7; tentative D call: TRBD2 (5 bases). Germline CDR1 is MDHEN and CDR2 is SYDVKM. CDR3 size: 13 residues. V lost 11 bases to trimming and J lost 5 bases, with 19 bases between them. CDR3 region: CAGRRTGWNEQYF. The DNA of the CDR3 is TGTGCCGGACGGCGAACGGGGTGGAACGAGCAGTACTTC.

The gene calls are TRBV7-8 and TRBJ2-7, with TRBD2 matching 9 bases. The CDR3 length is 15 residues. J lost 2 bases, V lost 5 bases, and 7 bases had no gene match. The V gene's germline CDR1 is SGHVS and CDR2 FQNEAQ. For the CDR3, the DNA is TGTGCCAGCAGCCTCGGACTAGCGAAAACCTACGAGCAGTACTTC. It yields the protein CASSLGLAKTYEQYF.

V usage is TRBV29-1 and J usage is TRBJ2-7; 8 nucleotides match TRBD1. Germline loops: CDR1 SQVTM, CDR2 ANQGSEA. The CDR3 runs 14 residues. V lost 6 bases and J lost 2; bases outside the gene matches: 9. CDR3 DNA: TGCAGCGTGCGACTCAGGGGGCGCCCCTACGAGCAGTACTTC. It yields the protein CSVRLRGRPYEQYF.

V gene TRBV10-3 combines with J gene TRBJ1-2; maybe TRBD1 (5 bases). Germline V CDR1 and CDR2: ENHRY, SYGVKD. The germline V and J ends were trimmed by 6 bases and 8 bases, with 16 bases remaining between them. This CDR3 region has 13 residues. The CDR3 region has the DNA TGTGCCATCAGCCCCGGACAAATCGGCGGCTACACCTTC. Its protein product is CAISPGQIGGYTF.

There are a few counts of this clonotype. The chain employs TRBV24-1 and TRBJ2-3; unclear D gene. The V end lost 0 bases, the J end lost 0 bases, and 12 bases lay between the germline ends. Germline lookup yields CDR1 KGHDR and CDR2 SFDVKD. The CDR3 length is 17 residues. The CDR3 protein is CATSDLPRHTSTDTQYF. The CDR3 nucleotides are TGTGCCACCAGTGATTTGCCCCGACACACTAGCACAGATACGCAGTATTTT.

The table lists this clonotype with many counts. The chain combines TRBV11-3 with TRBJ2-6; D may be TRBD1 (6 bases). The CDR3 runs to 14 residues. With 5 bases removed from V and 8 bases from J, the gap between germline ends came to 13 bases. From germline, CDR1 is SGHNT and CDR2 YENEEA. The CDR3 sequence is CASSPQGIPNVLTF. CDR3 nucleotides: TGTGCCAGCAGCCCTCAGGGGATTCCCAACGTCCTGACTTTC.

For this clonotype: This sequence may be a read error, since a much larger clone differs from it by one base. This chain uses TRBV10-3 with TRBJ2-7, with 7 positions matching TRBD2. V lost 9 bases, J lost 4 bases, and 9 bases stayed unmatched. The germline V gene has CDR1 ENHRY and CDR2 SYGVKD. The CDR3 extends over 13 amino acids. The CDR3 here is CAIGRAFLYEQYF. The DNA of the CDR3 is TGTGCCATAGGGAGGGCGTTTCTTTACGAGCAGTACTTC.

The genes are TRBV7-2 and TRBJ1-2; 7 bases align to TRBD1. The germline V gene encodes CDR1 SGHTA and CDR2 FQGNSA. The CDR3 totals 12 residues. With V trimmed by 5 bases and J by 8 bases, 5 bases remained unmatched. The chain's CDR3 is CASSRQGKGYTF. Here the CDR3 DNA reads TGTGCCAGCAGCCGACAGGGAAAAGGCTACACCTTC.

V gene TRBV4-2 combines with J gene TRBJ2-5; D gene ambiguous. The V end was cut by 1 base, the J end by 2 bases, with 5 bases between. The CDR3 covers 13 residues. Germline V lookup: CDR1 LGHNA, CDR2 YNFKEQ. This chain's CDR3 is CASSQVSQETQYF. In nucleotides, the CDR3 is TGTGCCAGCAGCCAAGTCTCACAAGAGACCCAGTACTTC.

This clonotype was seen repeatedly, ten times or more. This chain connects TRBV11-2 to TRBJ2-3, with D perhaps TRBD2 (7 bases). Germline V gene lookup returns CDR1 SGHAT and CDR2 FQNNGV. V was shortened by 3 bases and J by 3 bases, with 13 bases between the two germline ends. The CDR3 runs to 15 residues. The CDR3 protein is CASSFRGALTDTQYF. The CDR3 DNA sequence: TGTGCCAGCAGCTTTCGGGGGGCCTTGACAGATACGCAGTATTTT.